The subject of this entry is one T cell receptor beta chain. The source of the sample is a study of cytomegalovirus exposure and HLA in healthy donors. PCR amplification relied on 60 Vbeta primers (plus 13 Jbeta primers). Sequenced by immunoSEQ multiplex PCR; TCRdb stores in-frame clones only, minus some. The sample gives 200,000 or so clones, 80% to 85% of which show up once; 0.2% to 0.3% is in the top ten. CDR1 SGHTA and CDR2 FQGTGA come from the germline V gene. J was trimmed by 3 bases and V by 2 bases; bases with no gene match: 1. This CDR3 is 15 amino acids long. V and J are TRBV7-3 and TRBJ2-2, with TRBD2 identical over 9 bases. This receptor was obtained from a boy aged 10-17 years in good health and CMV-seronegative. Sequencing was done on a sample of PBMCs. Here the CDR3 reads CASSLAGGHTGELFF. The CDR3 DNA reads TGTGCCAGCAGCTTAGCGGGGGGGCACACCGGGGAGCTGTTTTTT.